A single sample gave rise to the 17 T cell receptor beta chains below, sequenced in a study of T-cell reconstitution after alpha-beta-depleted transplantation in children. Preparation of the TCRbeta library used unique molecular identifiers. TCRdb re-analysed the PCR reads in MiXCR, keeping a single row per CDR3 protein. Counted here are around 92,000 distinct CDR3 sequences, 12% occurring once; the ten biggest clones make up more than 11%. The source material was PBMCs from the stem cell graft donor, sampled from the stem cell graft. These receptors all stem from a human donor who donated a stem cell graft to a child with inherited bone marrow failure.

There are many counts of this clonotype. The chain uses TRBV7-2 and TRBJ2-1, with D tentatively TRBD1 or TRBD2 (5 bases each). V was trimmed by 3 bases and J by 6 bases, leaving 12 bases between them. Germline loops: CDR1 SGHTA, CDR2 FQGNSA. This CDR3 is 14 amino acids long. CDR3 in amino acids: CASSFPGTTNEQFF. CDR3 bases: TGTGCCAGCAGCTTTCCCGGGACCACCAATGAGCAGTTCTTC.

J is TRBJ2-1 and V is TRBV28; D is tentatively TRBD1 or TRBD2 (6 bases each). Germline loops: CDR1 MDHEN, CDR2 SYDVKM. The germline V and J ends were trimmed by 5 bases and 2 bases, with 13 bases remaining between them. The CDR3 loop spans 15 amino acids. The CDR3 spells CASSQGGSPYNEQFF. The CDR3 DNA reads as TGTGCCAGCAGTCAAGGGGGGAGTCCCTACAATGAGCAGTTCTTC.

Many counts were recorded for this clonotype. The rearrangement links TRBV7-3 to TRBJ2-1; D is perhaps TRBD2 (6 bases). Trimming removed 1 base from V and 6 bases from J, with 13 bases in between. The CDR3 is 15 residues long. The germline V gene encodes CDR1 SGHTA and CDR2 FQGTGA. CDR3 bases: TGTGCCAGCAGCTTAAGGCTGACTAGTTGCAATGAGCAGTTCTTC. Protein product: CASSLRLTSCNEQFF.

This clonotype was observed many times. The chain combines TRBV5-6 with TRBJ2-7; D unclear. This CDR3 comprises 12 residues. Germline V gene lookup returns CDR1 SGHDT and CDR2 YYEEEE. The V and J ends lost 1 base and 4 bases respectively, with 6 bases between them. The chain's CDR3 is CASSLYTYEQYF. CDR3 bases: TGTGCCAGCAGCTTGTACACTTACGAGCAGTACTTC.

In this sample, this clonotype turned up many times. The chain couples TRBV25-1 to TRBJ2-1; 11 nucleotides match TRBD1. V gave up 3 bases and J gave up 10 bases; unmatched junction bases: 8. Germline V gives CDR1 MGHDK, CDR2 SYGVNS. The CDR3 extends over 15 amino acids. CDR3 residues: CASSDPRTGGEEQFF. The CDR3 nucleotides read TGTGCCAGCAGTGATCCTCGGACAGGGGGCGAGGAGCAGTTCTTC.

This clonotype was seen ten or more times. This chain links TRBV27 with TRBJ2-3; TRBD2 matches 8 bases. Germline V lookup: CDR1 MNHEY, CDR2 SMNVEV (reference sequence). Losses at the gene ends were 7 bases for V and 1 base for J; bases not matched to a gene: 10. The CDR3 has 16 residues. The CDR3 DNA reads TGTGCCAGCACCCCCCTGGAAGCGGGGGGCACAGATACGCAGTATTTT. Its protein product is CASTPLEAGGTDTQYF.

This clonotype was seen ten or more times. The rearrangement uses TRBV29-1 and TRBJ2-7; 10 nucleotides agree with TRBD2. Looked up from germline, CDR1 is SQVTM and CDR2 is ANQGSEA. CDR3 length: 12 residues. Germline trimming cut 5 bases from V and 6 bases from J; bases unmatched to any gene: 4. CDR3 sequence: CSVSSGSPEQYF. CDR3 nucleotides: TGCAGCGTTTCTAGCGGGAGCCCCGAGCAGTACTTC.

In this sample, this clonotype turned up many times. V is TRBV28 and J is TRBJ2-7; possibly TRBD1 for D (6 bases). CDR1 MDHEN and CDR2 SYDVKM come from the germline V gene. CDR3 length: 15 amino acids. V lost 6 bases, J lost 5 bases, and 20 bases lay in between. The CDR3 reads CASRFWSAGVHEQYF. In nucleotides, the CDR3 is TGTGCCAGCAGGTTCTGGTCGGCAGGGGTCCACGAGCAGTACTTC.

This clonotype was counted many times. The chain uses TRBV29-1 and TRBJ2-2; perhaps D is TRBD1 or TRBD2 (5 bases each). The CDR3 length is 12 residues. CDR1 and CDR2 from the germline V gene are SQVTM and ANQGSEA. Trimming took 7 bases from V and 7 from J, leaving 13 bases between them. The CDR3 bases are TGCAGCGGGGAGACAGCCCTCGGGGAGCTGTTTTTT. Translating gives CSGETALGELFF.

In this sample, this clonotype turned up many times. J is TRBJ1-1 and V is TRBV7-2, with unresolved D. CDR1 is SGHTA, CDR2 FQGNSA, per germline. This CDR3 contains 14 residues. V was trimmed by 1 base and J by 4 bases, leaving 10 bases between them. The DNA of the CDR3 is TGTGCCAGCAGCTTAGTCCGGGGTACCACTGAAGCTTTCTTT. Residues: CASSLVRGTTEAFF.

At least ten counts were recorded for this clonotype. This chain joins TRBV12-3 or TRBV12-4 and TRBJ1-4, with 8 positions matching TRBD1. The CDR3 totals 16 residues. The J segment lost 4 bases and the V segment lost 4 bases, leaving 8 bases of the junction unmatched. The CDR3 DNA sequence: TGTGCCAGCAGTTCCCCATGGACAGGGAATAATGAAAAACTGTTTTTT. Residues: CASSSPWTGNNEKLFF.

This clonotype was seen many times. The chain employs TRBV5-1 and TRBJ1-6, with D maybe TRBD1 (5 bases). Germline V gene sequence: CDR1 SGHRS, CDR2 YFSETQ. This CDR3 is 15 amino acids long. Trimming removed 3 bases at V and 9 bases at J, with 16 bases between. The CDR3 region has the DNA TGCGCCAGCAGCTGGGACTCCATTGCTGCTTCACCCCTCCACTTT. Its protein product is CASSWDSIAASPLHF.

This clonotype was detected ten times or more. The V call is TRBV20-1, the J call TRBJ2-6; 9 nucleotides align to TRBD2. The trim removed 3 bases at V and 2 bases at J, leaving 5 bases unmatched. The CDR3 is made up of 16 amino acids. Looked up from germline, CDR1 is DFQATT and CDR2 is SNEGSKA (reference sequence). The CDR3 DNA is TGCAGTGCTAGCCTCGGACTAGCGACTGGGGCCAACGTCCTGACTTTC. It encodes CSASLGLATGANVLTF.

This clonotype was recorded a few times. A much bigger clone sits one base away, suggesting this may be a read error. The chain employs TRBV5-1 and TRBJ2-5; D unresolved. Germline CDR1 is SGHRS and CDR2 is YFSETQ. The CDR3 sequence is 12 residues long. DNA of the CDR3: TGCGCCAGCAGCTTTACCGAAGAGACCCGGTACTTC. Its translation: CASSFTEETRYF.

J is TRBJ1-1 and V is TRBV5-4; D uncertain. CDR1 is SGHNT and CDR2 is YYREEE in the germline V gene (reference sequence). The CDR3 is made up of 14 amino acids. Trimming removed 4 bases at V and 5 bases at J, with 15 bases between. The CDR3 DNA reads TGTGCCAGCAGCGCCTGGGGAGGTCGTACTGAAGCTTTCTTT. It yields the protein CASSAWGGRTEAFF.

This clonotype was recorded many times. This rearrangement joins TRBV7-3 to TRBJ2-1; 7 bases fit TRBD1. The J segment lost 3 bases and the V segment lost 5 bases, leaving 4 bases of the junction unmatched. The CDR3 runs to 14 residues. Per germline, CDR1 SGHTA and CDR2 FQGTGA. Here the CDR3 reads CASSRDSGYNEQFF. The CDR3 nucleotides read TGTGCCAGCAGCCGGGACAGTGGCTACAATGAGCAGTTCTTC.

This clonotype appeared many times. For the CDR3, the DNA is TGTGCCAGCAGTGGGACGACTACTGAAGCTTTCTTT. It codes for CASSGTTTEAFF. The chain couples TRBV6-5 to TRBJ1-1; D possibly corresponds to TRBD1 (5 bases). This CDR3 contains 12 residues. Germline V gives CDR1 MNHEY, CDR2 SVGAGI. V was shortened by 5 bases and J by 5 bases, with 9 bases between the two germline ends.